The clone carrying this T cell receptor (beta chain) was detected a few times. Its antigen remains unknown. This entry comes from a study of T cell repertoires in cytomegalovirus infection. Study-level information: Carrying CMV and the relevant HLA type showed in public TCR beta signatures. Study observations and caveats: The study found HLA-C-restricted CMV-specific TCR beta clonotypes dominating the ex vivo response. The cumulative frequency of public TCR beta families identified carriers of CMV plus the relevant HLA.

TCRdb reprocessed the reads with MiXCR, giving one entry per CDR3 protein. The sample includes over 250,000 distinct CDR3 sequences, more than 20% of them seen just once. Germline V lookup: CDR1 MNHNY, CDR2 SVGAGI (reference sequence). CDR3 length equals 16 residues. Trimming cost V 0 bases and J 6 bases, with 14 bases left between them. This clonotype originated in a human donor in good health (CMV status not recorded). Some clones in this sample may be carry-over from other donors' samples. The J gene is TRBJ1-4, the V gene TRBV6-6; D is ambiguous. Specimen: PBMCs. The CDR3 bases are TGTGCCAGCAGTTACTCGACTAGGCCAGAATATGAAAAACTGTTTTTT. This sequence encodes CASSYSTRPEYEKLFF.